This T cell receptor (beta chain) was obtained from a study of blood T cells in healthy people across ages. Turning to this clonotype: Its antigen is undetermined.

General observations from the study: Per million T cells, the diversity of TCR beta decreased roughly linearly as age advanced.

Primed by a sample-barcoded 5' primer and a J-beta primer mix, a second PCR proceeded for 7 to 11 cycles. TCRdb re-called the 5' RACE reads with MiXCR, one entry per CDR3 protein. Altogether hundreds of thousands of distinct CDR3 sequences are present, about half being singletons, with the ten largest covering around 32%. From germline, CDR1 is MDHEN and CDR2 SYDVKM. The CDR3 contains 14 residues. V was clipped by 6 bases and J by 6 bases, with 15 bases between them. The sequenced material came from blood. The source of this sequence is a woman aged 55-69 years in good health. The chain joins TRBV28 to TRBJ2-4; maybe TRBD1 (5 bases). The CDR3 sequence: CASSTPRQINIQYF. The CDR3 region has the DNA TGTGCCAGCAGCACCCCCAGACAGATAAACATTCAGTACTTC. Based on the CDR3 plus reference TRBV28 and TRBJ2-4, the full variable domain is DVKVTQSSRYLVKRTGEKVFLECVQDMDHENMFWYRQDPGLGLRLIYFSYDVKMKEKGDIPEGYSVSREKKERFSLILESASTNQTSMYLCASSTPRQINIQYFGAGTRLSVL.